This section outlines one T cell receptor (beta chain) sequence together with its context. No antigen is known for it. Per-base quality was not reported, and no clone a single base away is much larger than it. The library was prepared using 5' RACE. Instrument used: Illumina HiSeq 2500. The second PCR ran for about 7 to 11 cycles and used a J-beta primer mix along with a sample-barcoded 5' primer. A unique molecular identifier was introduced onto each TCR beta cDNA molecule by a template-switch 5' adaptor carrying 12 random nucleotides. Each sample yielded at least 2.5 million CDR3-containing paired-end reads. First-strand cDNA synthesis was performed from all RNA using the Mint cDNA synthesis kit, with priming by a TRBC-specific oligonucleotide. All cDNA was treated with uracil-DNA glycosylase and then went through a first 18-cycle PCR with the universal primers M1SS and BC2_uni_R. In the paper's pipeline: Normalization of each sample was performed by random selection of 1 million high-quality reads, each carrying a distinct molecular identifier. Reads with shared molecular identifiers were discarded instead of being binned into consensus sequences. MiTCR, set to a Q25 quality threshold and the strictest error-elimination algorithm, was used for CDR3 identification, clonotype clustering and error correction. A nonparametric unseen species model with Euler transformation was used to estimate a lower bound on total TCR beta diversity. Using fastp at Q25 and MiXCR, TCRdb reprocessed the public reads and kept productive beta chains. CDR3 protein sequences are deduplicated, and each keeps its most common genes and DNA. TCRdb, not the original authors, processed these V and J calls. Across this sample there are about 730,000 distinct CDR3 sequences, with approximately 39% seen only once. The top ten clones comprise 20% to 25% of the sample.

The data derive from a study of blood T cells in healthy people across ages (dated by TCRdb to the mid-2010s). Regarding the complete study: Template switching captured roughly one uniquely barcoded TCR beta cDNA molecule per two T cells in model experiments. Donors were grouped into four age groups: young (average approximately 15 years), middle-aged (under 40), aged (about 59) and long-lived (approximately 82). Age-related changes in TCR beta repertoire diversity were measured in the study by deep sequencing normalized with unique cDNA molecular identifiers. Two additional independent replicas of 1 million unique cDNA reads from the same blood draw were analyzed for two donors (one aged 18 to 30 and one aged 80 or older). Donors of different ages were randomly distributed across sequencing lanes to avoid experimental bias. Overall study outcomes, separate from this receptor: As age increased, observed TCR beta diversity per million T cells dropped in a roughly linear way, and a significant reduction was already evident by age roughly 36. Compared with the aged group, the long-lived group had more naive CD4+ T cells, fewer expanded clones and increased TCR diversity, a pattern suggesting age selection. The CMV infection status of donors was not known, potentially confounding age-related changes in expanded clonotypes. Since profiling was done on bulk unsorted PBMCs, naive and antigen-experienced compartments could not be conclusively compared. The percentage of naive T cells measured by flow cytometry correlated strongly with observed TCR beta diversity. Estimates of total diversity based on one million sequenced T cells were considered lower bounds and underestimates.

Donors were roughly 40 systemically healthy Caucasian individuals from Russia aged about 6 to 100 years. Approximately 10 milliliters of peripheral blood were collected from each donor into EDTA-treated Vacutainer tubes. Ficoll-Paque density-gradient centrifugation was used to isolate PBMCs, with at least 7 million per sample. Total RNA was extracted from PBMCs with Trizol reagent, with at least 5.5 micrograms obtained per sample. The percentages of naive CD45RAhigh/CD27high T cells were determined by flow cytometry on a PBMC aliquot from every donor. From the germline V gene, CDR1 is SGHTA and CDR2 is FQGNSA. Relative to germline, V is 10 bases shorter and J is 5 bases shorter, with 19 bases between their ends. The cysteine opens and the phenylalanine closes a CDR3 of 14 amino acids. Kept here is only the CDR3 DNA, which spans 42 bases and is read in frame from base 1.

The sequencing sample was made of blood. This TCR was sampled from a woman aged 55 to 70 in good health. This receptor chain uses TRBV7-2 and TRBJ2-3, with TRBD1 as a weak D call on 6 bases. The CDR3 is CATRVTGNGDTQYF. The nucleotide sequence reads TGTGCCACAAGGGTAACAGGGAACGGAGATACGCAGTATTTT. Reference TRBV7-2 and TRBJ2-3 genes cover what lies past the CDR3, so the full variable domain is GAGVSQSPSNKVTEKGKDVELRCDPISGHTALYWYRQSLGQGLEFLIYFQGNSAPDKSGLPSDRFSAERTGGSVSTLTIQRTQQEDSAVYLCATRVTGNGDTQYFGPGTRLTVL.